The rows below give T cell receptor beta chains drawn from one sample of a study of monozygotic twins with inflammatory bowel disease. TCRdb reprocessed the 5' RACE reads, with one entry per CDR3 protein and no DNA. This sample contains 300,000 to 400,000 distinct CDR3 sequences. Input material: blood. The receptors stem from a human donor with ulcerative colitis or Crohn's disease, or a healthy co-twin of an affected twin (not recorded which). Each CDR3 is given with its conserved first and last residue. Each record gives: V gene, J gene, CDR3 protein.

v_call: TRBV10-3; j_call: TRBJ2-4; cdr3_aa: CAISDYPRQGYIQYF
v_call: TRBV6-5; j_call: TRBJ2-5; cdr3_aa: CASSYGAGGETQYF
v_call: TRBV12-3/TRBV12-4; j_call: TRBJ2-5; cdr3_aa: CASSPIGSQETQYF
v_call: TRBV28; j_call: TRBJ2-5; cdr3_aa: CASSSFISGGQEETQYF
v_call: TRBV7-6; j_call: TRBJ2-2; cdr3_aa: CASSFRQRGTGELFF
v_call: TRBV4-3; j_call: TRBJ2-7; cdr3_aa: CASSPGKGYEQYF
v_call: TRBV4-2; j_call: TRBJ1-5; cdr3_aa: CASSQGGAGNQPQHF
v_call: TRBV4-1; j_call: TRBJ2-5; cdr3_aa: CASSQELEQTQYF
v_call: TRBV9; j_call: TRBJ2-6; cdr3_aa: CASSPQKGNVLTF
v_call: TRBV7-9; j_call: TRBJ2-3; cdr3_aa: CASSTAGAKDTQYF
v_call: TRBV19; j_call: TRBJ2-7; cdr3_aa: CASSSPDRGPSQYF
v_call: TRBV20-1; j_call: TRBJ1-1; cdr3_aa: CSAGRGPTEAFF
v_call: TRBV5-1; j_call: TRBJ2-1; cdr3_aa: CASSAGQTEQFF
v_call: TRBV5-1; j_call: TRBJ2-1; cdr3_aa: CASSQRQSSYNEQFF
v_call: TRBV5-1; j_call: TRBJ2-3; cdr3_aa: CASSLNLVEDTQYF
v_call: TRBV27; j_call: TRBJ2-1; cdr3_aa: CASSLMGGYNEQFF
v_call: TRBV5-1; j_call: TRBJ2-7; cdr3_aa: CASSHQTGQSYEQYF
v_call: TRBV5-4; j_call: TRBJ1-4; cdr3_aa: CASSTSTALNNEKLFF
v_call: TRBV5-5; j_call: TRBJ2-3; cdr3_aa: CASSFLSPGTDTQYF
v_call: TRBV4-3; j_call: TRBJ1-6; cdr3_aa: CASSQVTGTIYNSPLHF
v_call: TRBV24-1; j_call: TRBJ1-2; cdr3_aa: CATSDLRANYGYTF
v_call: TRBV2; j_call: TRBJ1-5; cdr3_aa: CASSEWGGVGAHQPQHF
v_call: TRBV11-1; j_call: TRBJ2-3; cdr3_aa: CASSLEVYSDRKSTDTQYF
v_call: TRBV24-1; j_call: TRBJ2-5; cdr3_aa: CATSDLEQKETQYF
v_call: TRBV7-3; j_call: TRBJ1-1; cdr3_aa: CASSLVVRTEAFF
v_call: TRBV12-3/TRBV12-4; j_call: TRBJ2-3; cdr3_aa: CASSLGLAGAGDTQYF
v_call: TRBV5-6; j_call: TRBJ2-5; cdr3_aa: CASSSLAGGETQYF
v_call: TRBV4-3; j_call: TRBJ2-1; cdr3_aa: CASSQGGPETGIPHEQFF
v_call: TRBV29-1; j_call: TRBJ1-2; cdr3_aa: CSVQVRDKAYGYTF
v_call: TRBV4-1; j_call: TRBJ2-7; cdr3_aa: CASSLSGVMNEQYF
v_call: TRBV20-1; j_call: TRBJ2-4; cdr3_aa: CSVTLGQGGGNMQYF
v_call: TRBV6-2/TRBV6-3; j_call: TRBJ2-1; cdr3_aa: CASSPGGSAESSYNEQFF
v_call: TRBV10-3; j_call: TRBJ1-2; cdr3_aa: CAISDPGIYGYTF